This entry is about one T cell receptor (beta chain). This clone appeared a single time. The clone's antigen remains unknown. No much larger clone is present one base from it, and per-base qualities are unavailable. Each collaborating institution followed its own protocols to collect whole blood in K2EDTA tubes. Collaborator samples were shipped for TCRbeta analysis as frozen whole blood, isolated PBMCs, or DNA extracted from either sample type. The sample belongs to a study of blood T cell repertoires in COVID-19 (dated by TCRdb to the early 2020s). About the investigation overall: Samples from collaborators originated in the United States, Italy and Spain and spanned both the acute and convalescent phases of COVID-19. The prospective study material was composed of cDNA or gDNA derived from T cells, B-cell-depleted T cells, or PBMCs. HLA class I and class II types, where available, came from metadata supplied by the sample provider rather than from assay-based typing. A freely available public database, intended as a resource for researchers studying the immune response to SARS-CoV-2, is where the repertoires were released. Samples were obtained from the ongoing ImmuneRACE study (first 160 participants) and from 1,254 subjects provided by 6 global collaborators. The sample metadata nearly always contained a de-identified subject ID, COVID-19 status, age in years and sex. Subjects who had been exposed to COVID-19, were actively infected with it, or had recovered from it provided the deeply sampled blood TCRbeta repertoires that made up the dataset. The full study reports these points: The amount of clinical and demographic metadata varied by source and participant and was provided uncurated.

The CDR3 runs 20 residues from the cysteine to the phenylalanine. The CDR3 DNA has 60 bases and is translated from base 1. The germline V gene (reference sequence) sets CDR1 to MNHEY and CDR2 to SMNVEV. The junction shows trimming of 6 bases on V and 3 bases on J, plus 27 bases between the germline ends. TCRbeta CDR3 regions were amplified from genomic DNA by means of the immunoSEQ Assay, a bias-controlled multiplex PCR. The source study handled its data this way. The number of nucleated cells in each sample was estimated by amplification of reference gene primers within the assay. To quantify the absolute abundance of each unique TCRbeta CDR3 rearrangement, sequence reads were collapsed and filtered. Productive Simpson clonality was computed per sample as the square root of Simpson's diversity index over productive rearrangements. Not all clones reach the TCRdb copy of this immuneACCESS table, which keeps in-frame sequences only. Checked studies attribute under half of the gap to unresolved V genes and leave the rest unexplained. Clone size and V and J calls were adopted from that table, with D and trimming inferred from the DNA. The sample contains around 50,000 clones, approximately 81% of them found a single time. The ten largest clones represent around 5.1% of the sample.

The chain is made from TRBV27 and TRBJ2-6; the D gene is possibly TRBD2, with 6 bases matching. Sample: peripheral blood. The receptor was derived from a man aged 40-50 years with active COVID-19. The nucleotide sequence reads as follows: TGTGCCAGCAGCCCACGATGGGTCGCAGGGAGGTTGTATGGGGCCAACGTCCTGACTTTC. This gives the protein CASSPRWVAGRLYGANVLTF. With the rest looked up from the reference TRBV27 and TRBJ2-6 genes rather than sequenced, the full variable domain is EAQVTQNPRYLITVTGKKLTVTCSQNMNHEYMSWYRQDPGLGLRQIYYSMNVEVTDKGDVPEGYKVSRKEKRNFPLILESPSPNQTSLYFCASSPRWVAGRLYGANVLTFGAGSRLTVL.